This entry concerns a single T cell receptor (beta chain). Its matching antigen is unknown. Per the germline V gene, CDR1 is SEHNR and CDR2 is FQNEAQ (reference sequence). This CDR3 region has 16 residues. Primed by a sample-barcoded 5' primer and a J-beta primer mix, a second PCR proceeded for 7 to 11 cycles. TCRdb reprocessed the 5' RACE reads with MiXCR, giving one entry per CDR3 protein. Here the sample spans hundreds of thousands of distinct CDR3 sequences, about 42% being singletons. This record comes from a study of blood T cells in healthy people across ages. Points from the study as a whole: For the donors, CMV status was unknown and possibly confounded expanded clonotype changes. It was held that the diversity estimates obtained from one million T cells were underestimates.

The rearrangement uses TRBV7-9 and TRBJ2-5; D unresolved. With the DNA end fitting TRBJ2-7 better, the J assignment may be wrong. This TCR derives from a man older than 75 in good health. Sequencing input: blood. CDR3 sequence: CASSLGVGERTYEQYF. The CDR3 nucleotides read TGTGCCAGCAGCCTGGGCGTTGGAGAAAGGACGTACGAGCAGTACTTC.